This T cell receptor (beta chain) was obtained from a study of PD-L1 blockade in urothelial cancer. Study summary: Beginning in about 2014, patients received atezolizumab, given as 1,200 mg intravenously every 3 weeks. Male sex and bladder-origin urothelial cancer characterized about 85% of the 29 patients.

The time point denotes: pretreatment peripheral blood. Patients each gave 1 to 8 samples, pretreatment and on-treatment. This CDR3 region has 16 residues. Germline V lookup: CDR1 MGHRA, CDR2 YSYEKL. J gave up 2 bases and V 2 bases, and 2 bases lay outside the gene matches. Generated by immunoSEQ multiplex PCR, the TCRdb table keeps only in-frame clones and is missing some. The table has just under 50,000 clones, 80% to 90% seen once. This receptor was obtained from a man in his 70s with urothelial cancer. The chain employs TRBV4-1 and TRBJ2-1; TRBD2 aligns across 11 bases. The sequencing used PBMCs, collected around atezolizumab (anti-PD-L1) treatment. CDR3 in amino acids: CASSQLTSGTYNEQFF. DNA for the CDR3: TGCGCCAGCAGCCAACTGACTAGCGGGACCTACAATGAGCAGTTCTTC.